This T cell receptor (beta chain) is from a study of cytomegalovirus exposure and HLA in healthy donors. Findings of the study overall: Equally common other TCR beta chains were less clonally expanded than HLA-associated ones, a later analysis found.

This CDR3 spans 15 amino acids. The V end was cut by 5 bases, the J end by 6 bases, with 17 bases between. The V gene's germline CDR1 is SSHAT and CDR2 FNYEAQ (reference sequence). The study ran its PCR with 60 Vbeta and 13 Jbeta primers. Here immunoSEQ multiplex PCR was the method, and the copy in TCRdb shows in-frame clones only, minus some. Here the sample spans 90,000 to 150,000 clones, over 75% being singletons. A remark on this clone: The antigen is not known.

The V and J genes are TRBV7-7 and TRBJ2-1, with D maybe TRBD1 (6 bases). The clonotype originates from a man in his forties in good health and CMV-seronegative. Input material: PBMCs. The CDR3 protein is CASSPSTNRVNEQFF. CDR3 DNA sequence: TGTGCCAGCAGCCCCTCCACCAACAGGGTCAATGAGCAGTTCTTC.